This T cell receptor beta chain derives from a study of shared clonotypes between healthy human individuals (dated by TCRdb to about 2020). With regard to the full study: A few men and a couple of women, aged 18 to 49 years, made up the cohort. The study deeply sequenced blood TCR repertoires of about 5 healthy adults to estimate repertoire size and the extent of clonotype sharing between individuals. Different laboratories and diverse techniques were used to prepare libraries and sequence TCR repertoires, to increase sequencing depth and limit assay-specific biases. Per donor, leukapheresis produced somewhere between about 0.94 and 10 billion PBMCs. Per donor, three plates each were used for CD4 naive and CD4 memory, two for CD8 naive, and one for CD8 memory. Paper-wide results and their limitations: Pairwise subsampling indicated that sequencing depth was expected to affect the degree of clonotype sharing among donors. Clonotypes shared by all four sorted-subset donors showed higher generation probabilities than non-shared clonotypes. Even with the large sequencing depth, rarefaction of the sorted-subset datasets indicated that sequencing was incomplete. About 5% of naive CD4, roughly 3.5% of naive CD8, about 2.4% of memory CD4, and 0.35% to 0.4% of memory CD8 clonotypes were shared across a few donors. Sampling was restricted to blood, and TCR repertoires in tissue are likely to differ from TCR repertoires in blood. The genetic and exposure-history diversity represented was limited by the small number of donors. Naive subsets generally had larger estimated clonotype richness than memory subsets did.

From the cysteine up to the phenylalanine, the CDR3 has a length of 14 residues. Just the 42-base CDR3 DNA is kept, in frame starting at base 1. V is clipped by 2 bases and J by 5 bases, and the sequence between their germline boundaries is 11 bases long. The germline V gene yields SGDLS for CDR1 and YYNGEE for CDR2. This clone appeared many times. The antigen this receptor binds is unknown. Base quality data are lacking; no much larger clone is found one base away. The same CDR3 arises from other DNA sequences in this sample as well. Using the deep immunoSEQ assay, TCR CDR3 regions were amplified from genomic DNA by multiplex PCR. Extracted genomic DNA from each cell subset was spread evenly across all wells of several immunoSEQ 96-well plates, with each plate serving as a replicate. For sorted subsets, 150 to 250 ng genomic DNA, equal to tens of thousands of T cell genomes, was loaded into each replicate PCR. Purified libraries were quantified with a Qubit 3.0 fluorometer, sized on a Bioanalyzer 2100, and re-quantified with the KAPA Library Quantification kit. A separate single-read 150-cycle Illumina NextSeq 550 flow cell was used to sequence each immunoSEQ 96-well plate. Per the authors' processing: Because the immunoSEQ output held only junctional sequences and lacked quality scores, the filtering could not match the filtering applied to full-length reads. To assign V/J genes and CDR3, sequences were annotated using PyIR, a Python wrapper for IgBLAST v1.9, with IMGT germline references. Reads were removed for weak V/J assignments (E-value above 1e-6), missing CDR3, stop codons, out-of-frame junctions, or ambiguous translated residues. V3J clonotypes were defined as sequences sharing the same inferred V gene, J gene, and CDR3 amino acid sequence. The percentage overlap between two repertoires was calculated by dividing the number of shared unique clonotypes by the size of the smaller repertoire. Richness of each repertoire was evaluated using RTK rarefaction, the Chao1 estimator, and Recon v2.1 estimates of unobserved clonotypes. OLGA was used to compute generation probabilities for all TCRbeta clonotypes that the gDNA method yielded from several donors. The table was pulled from immuneACCESS by TCRdb, which kept in-frame rearrangements only. Such tables lose some clones; where checked, under half of the loss comes from unresolved V genes, and the rest has no known cause. The V and J calls and clone size were taken over from that table, and D and trimming were inferred from the DNA. The sample data list 780,000 or so clones, and over 55% of these were observed just once. The ten largest make up around 1.7% of the sample.

Healthy HIV-negative adults with no recently reported acute infections or vaccinations were included as donors. Every donor was a Caucasian adult residing in Nashville, Tennessee, USA. Magnetic negative selection was used to enrich CD4+ T cells, after which naive cells were positively selected on CD45RA and the negative fraction became the memory subset. Blood was collected by leukapheresis, and PBMCs were isolated by Ficoll-Histopaque density gradient centrifugation and then cryopreserved in liquid nitrogen vapor phase. Analytical flow cytometry was used to check the purity and quantity of each magnetically sorted T cell population. Genomic DNA was isolated from each sorted fraction and quantified by UV absorbance on a Nanodrop 2000c.

Material for sequencing was memory CD4+ T cells sorted from blood. The sample's cell subset or site label, decoded: CD45RA-negative fraction. Recombination connected TRBV9 to TRBJ2-4; perhaps TRBD2 is the D gene, with 6 bases matching. The clonotype was recovered from a woman aged 30 to 39 in good health. The sequenced DNA is TGTGCCAGCAGCGTTGGAGGGGTTCAAAACATTCAGTACTTC. This is translated as CASSVGGVQNIQYF.